This T cell receptor (beta chain) was recorded in a study of OX40 agonist ivuxolimab in advanced cancers. Study-level information: Ivuxolimab, an antibody acting as an agonist of OX40 (CD134), was used to treat patients. People who had prior anti-PD-1, anti-PD-L1 or anti-CTLA-4 therapy could take part, and 35% to 50% had some.

Whole-study findings and limits: Clonal expansion was seen in CD4+ and CD8+ blood T cells by week 6 at 0.1 to 3.0 mg/kg.

As concerns this clone: Its antigen is still unknown.

V trimming: 0 bases; J trimming: 0 bases; junction bases outside the gene matches: 3. CDR1 and CDR2 from the germline V gene are SGHRS and YFSETQ. The CDR3 loop spans 16 amino acids. The data were produced by immunoSEQ multiplex PCR, yet TCRdb's version contains in-frame clones alone and is incomplete. This sample has some 99,000 clones; around 94% occur once, and the top ten carry roughly 0.17%. The sequencing here drew on CD4+ or CD8+ T cells sorted from blood, taken in a trial of the OX40 agonist ivuxolimab. The chain uses TRBV5-1 and TRBJ2-3; 8 nucleotides line up with TRBD1. The clonotype was recovered from an adult with an advanced solid tumor such as melanoma, head and neck, liver or kidney cancer. The chain's CDR3 is CASSLGGQGSTDTQYF. In DNA, the CDR3 is TGCGCCAGCAGCTTGGGAGGACAGGGAAGCACAGATACGCAGTATTTT.